A single sample gave rise to the 8 T cell receptor beta chains below, sequenced in a study of T cells in Graves' hyperthyroidism and ophthalmopathy. Template material for amplifying TCR beta CDR3 regions consisted of RNA transcripts. The TCR CDR3 first-round RT-PCR relied on the HTBI primer set. Each CDR3 protein gets one entry after TCRdb re-called the multiplex PCR reads with MiXCR. The sample has around 110,000 distinct CDR3 sequences; about 15% are singletons. The sequencing sample was made of blood. These receptor sequences come from a woman in her fifties or sixties with Graves' hyperthyroidism.

This clonotype was found many times. The V and J genes are TRBV10-3 and TRBJ2-5; D possibly uses TRBD1 or TRBD2 (5 bases each). The CDR3 has 13 amino acids. Germline CDR1 ENHRY, CDR2 SYGVKD. V shed 10 bases and J shed 8 bases, with 20 bases lying between them. The CDR3 reads CATTLGPAGTQYF. CDR3 DNA: TGTGCCACCACGTTGGGACCCGCGGGCACCCAGTACTTC.

V is TRBV30 and J is TRBJ2-2; TRBD2 agrees at 9 bases. This CDR3 is 17 amino acids long. Per the germline V gene, CDR1 is GTSNPN and CDR2 is SVGIG (reference sequence). J gave up 0 bases and V 2 bases, and 7 bases lay outside the gene matches. CDR3 protein: CAWSPRTSATNTGELFF. The DNA for the CDR3 is TGTGCCTGGAGTCCTCGGACTAGCGCTACGAACACCGGGGAGCTGTTTTTT. Complete variable domain (other parts from reference TRBV30 and TRBJ2-2): SQTIHQWPATLVQPVGSPLSLECTVEGTSNPNLYWYRQAAGRGLQLLFYSVGIGQISSEVPQNLSASRPQDRQFILSSKKLLLSDSGFYLCAWSPRTSATNTGELFFGEGSRLTVL.

This clonotype was recorded many times. In DNA form, the CDR3 reads TGCAGTGCTAGTGGGTTCGGGTACACTGAAGCTTTCTTT. Translating gives CSASGFGYTEAFF. This chain connects TRBV20-1 to TRBJ1-1; D call uncertain. CDR3 length: 13 amino acids. Trimming took 3 bases from V and 3 from J, leaving 11 bases between them. The germline CDR1 and CDR2 sequences are DFQATT and SNEGSKA (reference sequence).

In this sample, this clonotype turned up many times. The chain carries TRBV3-1 and TRBJ2-7, with 8 nucleotides matching TRBD1. Germline-derived CDR1 and CDR2 are LGHDT and YNNKEL (reference sequence). Trimming at V came to 3 bases and at J to 5 bases, leaving 9 bases not matched to a gene. The CDR3 contains 15 residues. The CDR3 DNA is TGTGCCAGCAGCCACGGAGGGACAGGTTTCGACGAGCAGTACTTC. As protein: CASSHGGTGFDEQYF.

The sample holds many counts of this clonotype. The chain recombines TRBV2 with TRBJ1-1; D is unresolved. This CDR3 is 13 amino acids long. Germline loops: CDR1 SNHLY, CDR2 FYNNEI. The germline V and J ends were trimmed by 3 bases and 3 bases, with 8 bases remaining between them. CDR3 loop: CASSESTDTEAFF. CDR3 DNA sequence: TGTGCCAGCAGTGAGTCAACGGACACTGAAGCTTTCTTT.

Many counts were recorded for this clonotype. The gene calls are TRBV20-1 and TRBJ1-6; TRBD1 is a possible D gene (5 bases). V was pared by 2 bases and J by 10 bases, with 21 bases between. From germline, CDR1 is DFQATT and CDR2 SNEGSKA (reference sequence). The CDR3 covers 16 residues. CDR3: CSARLGTPKAKSPLHF. CDR3 sequence (DNA): TGCAGTGCTAGACTGGGGACCCCCAAAGCGAAGTCACCCCTCCACTTT.

In this sample, this clonotype turned up many times. The chain has TRBV6-9 and TRBJ1-1; TRBD1 agrees at 7 bases. The V gene's germline CDR1 is MNHGY and CDR2 SVAAGI. The junction had 6 bases not matched to a gene; V was cut back by 4 bases and J by 4 bases. CDR3 length: 14 amino acids. CDR3 amino acids: CASSFDRAGTEAFF. CDR3 in DNA: TGTGCCAGCAGTTTCGACAGGGCTGGCACTGAAGCTTTCTTT.

This clonotype was counted at least ten times. The J gene is TRBJ1-1, the V gene TRBV6-1; TRBD1 agrees at 7 bases. Germline-derived CDR1 and CDR2 are MNHNS and SASEGT. This CDR3 contains 11 residues. J lost 10 bases, V lost 5 bases, and 4 bases had no gene match. Written as DNA, the CDR3 is TGTGCCAGCAGTTCCCACAGGGGAGCTTTCTTT. As protein: CASSSHRGAFF.